Below, 16 T cell receptor beta chains from the same sample are listed, as sequenced in a study of blood T cell repertoires in COVID-19. The protocol was immunoSEQ multiplex PCR, while the TCRdb copy is restricted to in-frame clones and leaves out a portion. The sample contains fewer than 250,000 clones, roughly 83% of which appear only once. The sequencing sample was made of PBMCs or T cells enriched from blood (not recorded which). The receptor set was obtained from a woman younger than 45 who had recovered from COVID-19.

The V gene is TRBV15, the J gene TRBJ2-5, with no clear D. This CDR3 has 11 residues. Germline V gene sequence: CDR1 LNHNV, CDR2 YYDKDF (reference sequence). V lost 2 bases and J lost 4, with 2 bases in between. CDR3 nucleotides: TGTGCCACCAGCAGACTAGAGACCCAGTACTTC. This sequence encodes CATSRLETQYF.

The V gene is TRBV3-1 (or the pseudogene TRBV3-2), the J gene TRBJ2-2; 10 bases map to TRBD1. V gave up 1 base and J gave up 4 bases; unmatched junction bases: 3. The CDR3 extends over 16 amino acids. The germline gives CDR1 LGHDT, CDR2 YNNKEL (reference sequence). The CDR3 DNA follows: TGTGCCAGCAGCCAAGCGAGACAGGGGGCCACCGGGGAGCTGTTTTTT. Translated: CASSQARQGATGELFF.

The V and J genes are TRBV28 and TRBJ1-1; D unresolved. This CDR3 region has 13 residues. Germline V gene data show CDR1 as MDHEN and CDR2 as SYDVKM. Trimming took 3 bases from V and 5 from J, leaving 10 bases between them. In DNA form, the CDR3 reads TGTGCCAGCAGTTTGACGAGGGTTACTGAAGCTTTCTTT. Translation gives CASSLTRVTEAFF.

V usage is TRBV7-6 and J usage is TRBJ1-1, with a weak D call TRBD1 (5 bases). V was pared by 1 base and J by 0 bases, with 15 bases between. The CDR3 consists of 17 residues. From germline, CDR1 is SGHVS and CDR2 FNYEAQ. DNA for the CDR3: TGTGCCAGCAGCTTAGTAGGTTGGGGCAAAATGAACACTGAAGCTTTCTTT. Its translation is CASSLVGWGKMNTEAFF.

This chain uses TRBV27 with TRBJ1-4; possibly TRBD1 for D (5 bases). The CDR3 runs to 16 residues. Germline assignment: CDR1 MNHEY and CDR2 SMNVEV (reference sequence). V gave up 3 bases and J gave up 8 bases, with 19 bases separating them. CDR3: CASSLQGSRLGEKLFF. CDR3 bases: TGTGCCAGCAGTTTGCAGGGATCCCGCCTCGGCGAAAAACTGTTTTTT.

The chain links TRBV7-9 to TRBJ2-5, with a possible D match to TRBD1 (5 bases). With 5 bases removed from V and 5 bases from J, the gap between germline ends came to 15 bases. The CDR3 contains 14 residues. Germline V CDR1 and CDR2: SEHNR, FQNEAQ (reference sequence). CDR3 coding DNA: TGTGCCAGCAGCCGGACACCGGTACGGGAGACCCAGTACTTC. Encoded protein: CASSRTPVRETQYF.

V usage is TRBV10-3 and J usage is TRBJ2-1; 7 nucleotides agree with TRBD1. With 4 bases clipped from V and 9 bases from J, the junction kept 18 bases outside the gene matches. CDR1 and CDR2 from the germline V gene are ENHRY and SYGVKD. The CDR3 runs 17 residues. The CDR3 spells CAISADTPDRVGGEQFF. The CDR3 DNA sequence: TGTGCCATCAGTGCCGACACTCCCGACAGGGTTGGGGGTGAGCAGTTCTTC.

The rearrangement joins TRBV2 to TRBJ2-2, with 7 bases that match TRBD1. J gave up 4 bases and V 7 bases, and 6 bases lay outside the gene matches. In germline, CDR1 is SNHLY, CDR2 FYNNEI. The CDR3 is 14 amino acids. The CDR3 DNA reads as TGTGCCAGCAATCCGGGACAGCTCACCGGGGAGCTGTTTTTT. The encoded protein is CASNPGQLTGELFF.

The chain links TRBV6-5 to TRBJ2-7; perhaps TRBD2 as D (6 bases). V was shortened by 0 bases and J by 3 bases, with 12 bases between the two germline ends. The CDR3 loop spans 15 amino acids. Germline V gene lookup returns CDR1 MNHEY and CDR2 SVGAGI. The CDR3 loop reads CASSYSGGVLYEQYF. The CDR3 coding sequence is TGTGCCAGCAGTTACTCGGGGGGAGTCCTCTACGAGCAGTACTTC.

The chain combines TRBV15 with TRBJ2-1, with TRBD2 as a possible D gene (6 bases). Germline V gene data show CDR1 as LNHNV and CDR2 as YYDKDF (reference sequence). The V end was cut by 1 base, the J end by 4 bases, with 14 bases between. The CDR3 extends over 16 amino acids. CDR3 in DNA: TGTGCCACCAGCAGAGGTACTGCGGGACGATACAATGAGCAGTTCTTC. Amino acid sequence: CATSRGTAGRYNEQFF.

In DNA form, the CDR3 reads TGTGCTAGTGGCCTAGCCCCAGGGGATCATGGCTACACCTTC. Amino acid sequence: CASGLAPGDHGYTF. The chain combines TRBV12-5 with TRBJ1-2; tentatively, D is TRBD1 (6 bases). The CDR3 extends over 14 amino acids. CDR1 and CDR2 from the germline V gene are LGHNT and FRNRAP. Trimming left V 6 bases short and J 6 bases short, with 17 bases between.

V is TRBV5-4 and J is TRBJ2-6, with 13 bases that match TRBD2. CDR1 and CDR2 from the germline V gene are SGHNT and YYREEE (reference sequence). The CDR3 sequence is 18 residues long. The V segment lost 3 bases and the J segment 4 bases; nucleotides outside the gene matches: 7. The CDR3 bases are TGTGCCAGCAGCTCTGGACTAGCGGGAGCAGGAGGGGCCAACGTCCTGACTTTC. Protein product: CASSSGLAGAGGANVLTF.

The V and J genes are TRBV19 and TRBJ1-5, with a weak D call TRBD1 (5 bases). The CDR3 loop spans 14 amino acids. CDR1 is LNHDA, CDR2 SQIVND, per germline (reference sequence). V was clipped by 3 bases and J by 0 bases, with 6 bases between them. CDR3 loop: CASSMTASNQPQHF. The CDR3 DNA sequence: TGTGCCAGTAGTATGACAGCTAGCAATCAGCCCCAGCATTTT. Combining the CDR3 with reference TRBV19 and TRBJ1-5 gives the whole variable domain DGGITQSPKYLFRKEGQNVTLSCEQNLNHDAMYWYRQDPGQGLRLIYYSQIVNDFQKGDIAEGYSVSREKKESFPLTVTSAQKNPTAFYLCASSMTASNQPQHFGDGTRLSIL.

The J gene is TRBJ2-1, the V gene TRBV28; 11 nucleotides match TRBD2. Looked up from germline, CDR1 is MDHEN and CDR2 is SYDVKM. The CDR3 has 15 amino acids. V lost 4 bases, J lost 4 bases, and 3 bases stayed unmatched. As DNA, the CDR3 is TGTGCCAGCAGTTCTATAGCGGGAGGGTACAATGAGCAGTTCTTC. As protein: CASSSIAGGYNEQFF.

This clone was recorded once. The chain has TRBV7-9 and TRBJ2-7; 7 bases are a match to TRBD2. Looked up from germline, CDR1 is SEHNR and CDR2 is FQNEAQ (reference sequence). V shed 8 bases and J 0 bases; nucleotides not matched to a gene: 10. This CDR3 has 15 residues. In nucleotides, the CDR3 is TGTGCCAGCTCGATGGCTAGCGGACACTCCTACGAGCAGTACTTC. Translation gives CASSMASGHSYEQYF.

The rearrangement joins TRBV7-8 to TRBJ1-2, with D possibly TRBD1 on 5 matching bases. The V end lost 2 bases, the J end lost 0 bases, and 13 bases lay between the germline ends. The V gene's germline CDR1 is SGHVS and CDR2 FQNEAQ. The CDR3 runs 16 residues. In DNA, the CDR3 is TGTGCCAGCAGCTTACGCCGCGGAGGGGCTAACTATGGCTACACCTTC. It codes for CASSLRRGGANYGYTF.